This is a list of T cell receptor beta chains from one sample in a study of graft-versus-host responses after intestinal transplantation. These receptors' targets are unknown. Profiling relied on immunoSEQ multiplex PCR, and the TCRdb table lists in-frame clones only, not all of them. The sample includes roughly 99,000 clones, around 90% of them seen just once. The sample consisted of unstimulated CD4+ T cells sorted from spleen or lymph node cells, taken before transplant. All receptors come from a human donor who was the organ donor for an intestinal transplant. Both conserved end residues are part of each CDR3. The D gene is left open where the match is weak. Clone size is stated in some rows and not others, as once, few, many or a class when expanded.

CDR3aa: CASREQGRAASTDTQYF
CDR3nt: TGTGCCAGCAGGGAACAGGGACGTGCTGCTAGCACAGATACGCAGTATTTT
j_gene: TRBJ2-3
d_gene: -
v_gene: TRBV6-1
abundance: -

CDR3aa: CAWSHGGEQFF
CDR3nt: TGTGCCTGGAGTCACGGCGGTGAGCAGTTCTTC
j_gene: TRBJ2-1
d_gene: -
v_gene: TRBV30
abundance: -

CDR3aa: CGGGQPQHF
CDR3nt: TGTGGGGGTGGTCAGCCCCAGCATTTT
j_gene: TRBJ1-5
d_gene: -
v_gene: TRBV25-1
abundance: -

CDR3aa: CASSLARASADTQYF
CDR3nt: TGTGCCAGCAGCTTAGCTCGAGCGTCCGCAGATACGCAGTATTTT
j_gene: TRBJ2-3
d_gene: -
v_gene: TRBV7-3
abundance: -

CDR3aa: CASSLRTSMNTEAFF
CDR3nt: TGTGCCAGCAGCTTAAGGACATCCATGAACACTGAAGCTTTCTTT
j_gene: TRBJ1-1
d_gene: -
v_gene: TRBV11-2
abundance: -

CDR3aa: CASETSGTGLAYEQYF
CDR3nt: TGTGCCAGCGAGACTTCTGGGACAGGACTGGCCTACGAGCAGTACTTC
j_gene: TRBJ2-7
d_gene: TRBD1
v_gene: TRBV25-1
abundance: -

CDR3aa: CASSYSNRGRREQFF
CDR3nt: TGTGCCAGCAGTTACTCAAACAGGGGGCGACGAGAGCAGTTCTTC
j_gene: TRBJ2-1
d_gene: TRBD1
v_gene: TRBV6-5
abundance: -

CDR3aa: CASSQAWVAGGGETQYF
CDR3nt: TGTGCCAGCAGCCAAGCTTGGGTAGCGGGGGGCGGGGAGACCCAGTACTTC
j_gene: TRBJ2-5
d_gene: TRBD2
v_gene: TRBV4-2
abundance: -

CDR3aa: CASAPGGGMRAEAFF
CDR3nt: TGTGCCAGCGCGCCGGGGGGAGGGATGAGGGCTGAAGCTTTCTTT
j_gene: TRBJ1-1
d_gene: -
v_gene: TRBV6-1
abundance: -

CDR3aa: CAWKRTYEQYF
CDR3nt: TGTGCCTGGAAAAGGACCTACGAGCAGTACTTC
j_gene: TRBJ2-7
d_gene: -
v_gene: TRBV30
abundance: once

CDR3aa: CASSTGQLAVSQPQHF
CDR3nt: TGTGCCAGTAGTACAGGACAGTTAGCAGTATCACAGCCCCAGCATTTT
j_gene: TRBJ1-5
d_gene: -
v_gene: TRBV19
abundance: -

CDR3aa: CASSLLAGGIKETQYF
CDR3nt: TGCGCCAGCAGCTTACTAGCGGGGGGAATAAAAGAGACCCAGTACTTC
j_gene: TRBJ2-5
d_gene: TRBD2
v_gene: TRBV5-1
abundance: -

CDR3aa: CALMDRGFYEQYF
CDR3nt: TGTGCCCTGATGGACAGGGGGTTCTACGAGCAGTACTTC
j_gene: TRBJ2-7
d_gene: TRBD1
v_gene: TRBV30
abundance: -

CDR3aa: CASSQGGHSGNSPLHF
CDR3nt: TGCGCCAGCAGCCAAGGGGGACACTCCGGAAATTCACCCCTCCACTTT
j_gene: TRBJ1-6
d_gene: -
v_gene: TRBV4-3
abundance: -

CDR3aa: CASSSVSGSYNEQFF
CDR3nt: TGTGCCAGCAGCTCCGTATCAGGATCATACAATGAGCAGTTCTTC
j_gene: TRBJ2-1
d_gene: -
v_gene: TRBV7-2
abundance: -

CDR3aa: CASSLAPGAYEQFF
CDR3nt: TGTGCCAGCAGCTTAGCTCCGGGGGCCTATGAGCAGTTCTTC
j_gene: TRBJ2-1
d_gene: -
v_gene: TRBV11-3
abundance: -

CDR3aa: CAIRERDRGGEQYF
CDR3nt: TGTGCCATCAGGGAACGGGACAGGGGGGGGGAGCAGTACTTC
j_gene: TRBJ2-7
d_gene: TRBD1
v_gene: TRBV10-3
abundance: once

CDR3aa: CASSVEGQGYSPLHF
CDR3nt: TGTGCCAGCAGCGTAGAGGGACAGGGGTATTCACCCCTCCACTTT
j_gene: TRBJ1-6
d_gene: TRBD1
v_gene: TRBV9
abundance: -

CDR3aa: CASSLTTGTTNEKLFF
CDR3nt: TGCGCCAGCAGCTTAACGACAGGGACCACTAATGAAAAACTGTTTTTT
j_gene: TRBJ1-4
d_gene: TRBD1
v_gene: TRBV5-1
abundance: -

CDR3aa: CASSLGWGTGIQPQHF
CDR3nt: TGTGCCAGCAGCTTAGGGTGGGGGACAGGGATTCAGCCCCAGCATTTT
j_gene: TRBJ1-5
d_gene: TRBD1
v_gene: TRBV11-2
abundance: -

CDR3aa: CASSAGDPGTQYF
CDR3nt: TGTGCCAGCAGCGCCGGGGACCCCGGGACCCAGTACTTC
j_gene: TRBJ2-5
d_gene: -
v_gene: TRBV11-1
abundance: -

CDR3aa: CASSFRVNEQFF
CDR3nt: TGTGCCAGCAGCTTCCGGGTCAATGAGCAGTTCTTC
j_gene: TRBJ2-1
d_gene: -
v_gene: TRBV5-4
abundance: -

CDR3aa: CASSLSPNTEAFF
CDR3nt: TGTGCCAGCAGCCTTTCCCCCAACACTGAAGCTTTCTTT
j_gene: TRBJ1-1
d_gene: -
v_gene: TRBV5-5
abundance: -

CDR3aa: CASSIVAGQETQYF
CDR3nt: TGTGCCAGCAGCATAGTAGCGGGGCAAGAGACCCAGTACTTC
j_gene: TRBJ2-5
d_gene: TRBD2
v_gene: TRBV6-1
abundance: -

CDR3aa: CASSQGYSPLHF
CDR3nt: TGTGCCAGCAGTCAGGGGTATTCACCCCTCCACTTT
j_gene: TRBJ1-6
d_gene: -
v_gene: TRBV14
abundance: -

CDR3aa: CASSYQGANTEAFF
CDR3nt: TGTGCCAGCAGTTACCAGGGGGCGAACACTGAAGCTTTCTTT
j_gene: TRBJ1-1
d_gene: TRBD1
v_gene: TRBV6-5
abundance: -

CDR3aa: CASSFGHSGANVLTF
CDR3nt: TGTGCCAGCAGCTTCGGGCACTCTGGGGCCAACGTCCTGACTTTC
j_gene: TRBJ2-6
d_gene: -
v_gene: TRBV7-3
abundance: -

CDR3aa: CASTGTGGLGYTF
CDR3nt: TGTGCCAGTACCGGGACGGGAGGGCTTGGCTACACCTTC
j_gene: TRBJ1-2
d_gene: -
v_gene: TRBV19
abundance: -

CDR3aa: CASRRQGYSNQPQHF
CDR3nt: TGTGCCAGCAGGAGGCAGGGGTATAGCAATCAGCCCCAGCATTTT
j_gene: TRBJ1-5
d_gene: -
v_gene: TRBV6-1
abundance: once

CDR3aa: CASSVGTGDYEQYF
CDR3nt: TGTGCCAGCAGCGTAGGGACAGGGGACTACGAGCAGTACTTC
j_gene: TRBJ2-7
d_gene: TRBD1
v_gene: TRBV9
abundance: -

CDR3aa: CASSLALHTDTQYF
CDR3nt: TGTGCCAGCAGCTTAGCGTTGCACACAGATACGCAGTATTTT
j_gene: TRBJ2-3
d_gene: -
v_gene: TRBV7-2
abundance: -

CDR3aa: CASSLVSGTSNQPQHF
CDR3nt: TGTGCCAGCAGCTTAGTGTCGGGGACGAGCAATCAGCCCCAGCATTTT
j_gene: TRBJ1-5
d_gene: -
v_gene: TRBV7-2
abundance: -

CDR3aa: CASRVNRLAYEQYF
CDR3nt: TGTGCCAGCAGAGTAAACAGGTTGGCCTACGAGCAGTACTTC
j_gene: TRBJ2-7
d_gene: -
v_gene: TRBV25-1
abundance: -

CDR3aa: CASSFETNSPLHF
CDR3nt: TGTGCCAGCTCTTTCGAGACTAATTCACCCCTCCACTTT
j_gene: TRBJ1-6
d_gene: -
v_gene: TRBV2
abundance: -

CDR3aa: CASSPDRLANYGYTF
CDR3nt: TGTGCCAGCTCACCCGACAGGTTAGCTAACTATGGCTACACCTTC
j_gene: TRBJ1-2
d_gene: -
v_gene: TRBV18
abundance: -

CDR3aa: CASSPGTLNTEAFF
CDR3nt: TGTGCCAGCAGCCCTGGGACACTGAACACTGAAGCTTTCTTT
j_gene: TRBJ1-1
d_gene: -
v_gene: TRBV7-3
abundance: few

CDR3aa: CASSLQAGARDTQYF
CDR3nt: TGTGCCAGCAGCCTCCAAGCGGGAGCACGGGATACGCAGTATTTT
j_gene: TRBJ2-3
d_gene: TRBD2
v_gene: TRBV7-2
abundance: -

CDR3aa: CASSVSSIGASGKTGELFF
CDR3nt: TGTGCCAGCAGCGTATCATCTATCGGGGCTAGCGGGAAGACCGGGGAGCTGTTTTTT
j_gene: TRBJ2-2
d_gene: TRBD2
v_gene: TRBV9
abundance: -

CDR3aa: CASSLAPGRGLSGTEAFF
CDR3nt: TGCGCCAGCAGCTTGGCCCCTGGAAGGGGGCTATCGGGGACTGAAGCTTTCTTT
j_gene: TRBJ1-1
d_gene: TRBD1
v_gene: TRBV5-1
abundance: once

CDR3aa: CASRRTGSGNTIYF
CDR3nt: TGTGCCAGCAGACGTACAGGGTCTGGAAACACCATATATTTT
j_gene: TRBJ1-3
d_gene: -
v_gene: TRBV6-5
abundance: -

CDR3aa: CASSRDRGFGDEQFF
CDR3nt: TGTGCCAGCTCACGGGACAGGGGCTTTGGAGATGAGCAGTTCTTC
j_gene: TRBJ2-1
d_gene: TRBD1
v_gene: TRBV28
abundance: few

CDR3aa: CASSQGTQGSLAKNIQYF
CDR3nt: TGCGCCAGCAGCCAAGGTACACAGGGGAGTTTAGCCAAAAACATTCAGTACTTC
j_gene: TRBJ2-4
d_gene: TRBD1
v_gene: TRBV4-1
abundance: -

CDR3aa: CAIVFRDRSMNTEAFF
CDR3nt: TGCGCCATCGTCTTCCGTGACAGGTCCATGAACACTGAAGCTTTCTTT
j_gene: TRBJ1-1
d_gene: -
v_gene: TRBV5-1
abundance: -

CDR3aa: CASTQGTVLNLGPEAFF
CDR3nt: TGTGCCAGCACTCAAGGGACAGTCTTAAATCTGGGCCCTGAAGCTTTCTTT
j_gene: TRBJ1-1
d_gene: TRBD1
v_gene: TRBV5-4
abundance: -

CDR3aa: CASSYGRDNEQYF
CDR3nt: TGTGCCAGCAGTTATGGTAGGGATAACGAGCAGTACTTC
j_gene: TRBJ2-7
d_gene: -
v_gene: TRBV6-5
abundance: -

CDR3aa: CASSLRDSSYEQYF
CDR3nt: TGTGCCAGCAGTCTTCGGGACAGCTCTTACGAGCAGTACTTC
j_gene: TRBJ2-7
d_gene: TRBD1
v_gene: TRBV6-5
abundance: once

CDR3aa: CASSSNRGRETQYF
CDR3nt: TGTGCCAGCAGCTCGAACAGGGGAAGAGAGACCCAGTACTTC
j_gene: TRBJ2-5
d_gene: TRBD1
v_gene: TRBV7-9
abundance: -

CDR3aa: CASSPQTGSAYEQYF
CDR3nt: TGTGCCAGCAGCCCCCAGACAGGATCGGCCTACGAGCAGTACTTC
j_gene: TRBJ2-7
d_gene: -
v_gene: TRBV9
abundance: -

CDR3aa: CASSPPGQSYGYTF
CDR3nt: TGTGCCAGCAGTCCCCCGGGACAGAGCTATGGCTACACCTTC
j_gene: TRBJ1-2
d_gene: TRBD1
v_gene: TRBV6-6
abundance: few

CDR3aa: CASSYDPHNYEQYF
CDR3nt: TGTGCCAGCAGCTACGACCCCCACAACTACGAGCAGTACTTC
j_gene: TRBJ2-7
d_gene: -
v_gene: TRBV5-8
abundance: once

CDR3aa: CASRFPIALRKARDEQYF
CDR3nt: TGTGCAAGTCGCTTTCCTATCGCGTTGAGGAAAGCCCGCGACGAGCAGTACTTC
j_gene: TRBJ2-7
d_gene: -
v_gene: TRBV12-2
abundance: -

CDR3aa: CASSRTGDSGNTIYF
CDR3nt: TGTGCCAGCAGCCGCACAGGGGATTCTGGAAACACCATATATTTT
j_gene: TRBJ1-3
d_gene: TRBD1
v_gene: TRBV11-3
abundance: few

CDR3aa: CASSPRYTDRGPGNTIYF
CDR3nt: TGTGCCAGCTCACCACGATACACGGACAGGGGACCTGGAAACACCATATATTTT
j_gene: TRBJ1-3
d_gene: TRBD1
v_gene: TRBV18
abundance: -

CDR3aa: CASSHNNQPQHF
CDR3nt: TGTGCCAGCAGTCACAACAATCAGCCCCAGCATTTT
j_gene: TRBJ1-5
d_gene: -
v_gene: TRBV7-9
abundance: -

CDR3aa: CASRYQLTGNNEQFF
CDR3nt: TGCGCCAGCAGGTATCAGCTCACAGGGAACAATGAGCAGTTCTTC
j_gene: TRBJ2-1
d_gene: -
v_gene: TRBV5-1
abundance: -

CDR3aa: CASSRTESYEQYF
CDR3nt: TGTGCCAGCAGCCGGACGGAATCCTACGAGCAGTACTTC
j_gene: TRBJ2-7
d_gene: -
v_gene: TRBV5-4
abundance: -

CDR3aa: CSAPYGDFSNQPQHF
CDR3nt: TGCAGCGCCCCCTATGGGGACTTTAGCAATCAGCCCCAGCATTTT
j_gene: TRBJ1-5
d_gene: -
v_gene: TRBV29-1
abundance: -